Listed below are T cell receptor beta chains from one sample, sequenced in a study of blood T cells in healthy people across ages. TCRdb itself ran the 5' RACE reads through MiXCR, one entry per CDR3 protein. The table includes approximately 600,000 distinct CDR3 sequences, about 54% detected once. The specimen was blood. The receptors here all came from a man aged 60 to 69 in good health. Both conserved end residues are part of each CDR3. Expanded clones are given a class, and other clones once, few, many or no size at all.

V | size | CDR3
TRBV6-1 | . | CASSEAPVSSGNTIYF
TRBV6-6 | . | CASRGTVDNSYEQYF
TRBV10-3 | . | CATRAGVRRGGTEAFF
TRBV28 | few | CASSSPGQEETQYF
TRBV20-1 | . | CSVRDRDQPQHF
TRBV21-1 | once | CASNSNGVAKNIQYF
TRBV18 | . | CASSPPGQGPYEQFF
TRBV7-9 | . | CASSFHGGNTEAFF
TRBV7-9 | . | CASSLSTYEQYF
TRBV3-1 | once | CASSPPQGLGETQYF
TRBV5-1 | few | CASSLVRGRNTEAFF
TRBV28 | few | CASSSGQGADNSPLHF
TRBV29-1 | . | CSVIGQLDTEAFF
TRBV24-1 | . | CATSGAGSQETQYF
TRBV10-3 | few | CAISAYSGLAEEQYF
TRBV7-2 | . | CASTVFKGDYEQYF
TRBV10-3 | . | CAISDTVDTGELFF
TRBV29-1 | . | CSVEESPGPNYGYTF
TRBV5-1 | once | CASSLGDLSGEKLFF
TRBV4-1 | . | CASSQGDRVTGELFF
TRBV2 | . | CASSVPAGADEQFF
TRBV6-1 | few | CASSEVFLAGPSTDTQYF
TRBV5-1 | once | CATRVDGETQYF
TRBV5-4 | . | CASSLGNRGANYGYTF
TRBV6-1 | . | CATNRGIFNQPQHF
TRBV20-1 | . | CSAPKPGDNYGYTF
TRBV7-2 | few | CASSLEVVSPLHF
TRBV20-1 | . | CSARARGGTINYGYTF
TRBV7-3 | . | CASSLMHHPGNEQFF
TRBV10-3 | . | CAISRGGVNTEAFF
TRBV20-1 | once | CSATGTPDLPLHF
TRBV15 | . | CATSRARRGGTDTQYF
TRBV9 | few | CASSVALGLDTQYF
TRBV25-1 | few | CASTRRGFQETQYF
TRBV7-8 | . | CASSLGRPYQETQYF
TRBV5-1 | few | CASRYSGDYNEQFF
TRBV5-1 | few | CASSLVLDREREEQYF
TRBV12-3/TRBV12-4 | . | CASSLRGAGLDSPLHF
TRBV25-1 | once | CASGQVDGDTQYF
TRBV6-6 | . | CASSYSMMTGNTEAFF
TRBV12-3/TRBV12-4 | . | CASSLRGGAPYEQYF
TRBV4-1 | . | CASSHGVGGPQETQYF
TRBV6-1 | many | CASTKRGLETQYF
TRBV11-2 | many | CASSSQGGRYSPLHF
TRBV5-1 | once | CASSFPLGGYQETQYF
TRBV20-1 | few | CSARDEGGGSMVFF